This T cell receptor beta chain appears in the sequencing data of a study of T cell responses to AZD1222 COVID-19 vaccine. This clone was seen once. What it binds is unknown. TCRdb keeps only in-frame clones here, not all; method: immunoSEQ multiplex PCR. The profile shows 130,000 to 150,000 clones, 90% to 95% of them singletons. Study findings and constraints: Donors, mostly white British, included more females; clonal diversity was possibly underestimated. Once two AZD1222 doses were given, Spike-specific TCR breadth and depth went up.

The CDR3 sequence is 16 residues long. Germline CDR1 and CDR2: MGHRA and YSYEKL. V lost 0 bases, J lost 6 bases, and 15 bases lay in between. The chain joins TRBV4-1 to TRBJ1-5; D is undetermined. The clonotype comes from an adult in good health. This material consisted of peripheral blood, taken on day 0 of MenACWY control vaccination. Here the CDR3 reads CASSQEALAGVQPQHF. The CDR3 DNA reads TGCGCCAGCAGCCAAGAGGCTTTAGCCGGGGTTCAGCCCCAGCATTTT.